Following are 22 T cell receptor beta chains from one sample sequenced in a study of cytomegalovirus exposure and HLA in healthy donors. The method was immunoSEQ multiplex PCR; TCRdb's version includes in-frame clones alone and lacks a portion of them. The table has about 180,000 clones, 85% seen once; the top ten hold 15% to 20%. Sample: PBMCs. The source is a man between 18 and 29 years old in good health and CMV-seropositive.

This sequence joins TRBV19 and TRBJ2-3, with 7 bases lining up with TRBD2. The CDR3 is 15 amino acids. With V trimmed by 1 base and J by 3 bases, 4 bases remained unmatched. CDR1 LNHDA and CDR2 SQIVND come from the germline V gene (reference sequence). CDR3 loop: CASSIGLAGTDTQYF. For the CDR3, the DNA is TGTGCCAGTAGTATAGGACTAGCTGGAACAGATACGCAGTATTTT.

V usage is TRBV29-1 and J usage is TRBJ2-7, with 10 bases matching TRBD1. The CDR3 extends over 12 amino acids. With V trimmed by 3 bases and J by 5 bases, 1 base remained unmatched. Germline V CDR1 and CDR2: SQVTM, ANQGSEA. This CDR3 reads CSVEGTGDEQYF. DNA of the CDR3: TGCAGCGTTGAGGGGACAGGGGACGAGCAGTACTTC.

Only a few counts were recorded for this clone. This chain links TRBV7-9 with TRBJ1-2, with a weak D call TRBD1 (5 bases). The CDR3 has 12 amino acids. The ends were cut back, 1 base at V and 6 bases at J, with 6 bases in the middle. Germline CDR1 and CDR2: SEHNR and FQNEAQ (reference sequence). The CDR3 spells CASSLGRDGYTF. The DNA for the CDR3 is TGTGCCAGCAGCTTAGGCAGGGATGGCTACACCTTC.

V is TRBV19 and J is TRBJ2-7, with D possibly TRBD1 on 6 matching bases. CDR1 LNHDA and CDR2 SQIVND come from the germline V gene (reference sequence). V was shortened by 7 bases and J by 3 bases, with 16 bases between the two germline ends. The CDR3 length is 14 residues. CDR3 loop: CASTPTGNYYEQYF. The CDR3 bases are TGTGCCAGTACCCCGACAGGCAACTACTACGAGCAGTACTTC.

The chain employs TRBV27 and TRBJ2-3, with TRBD2 matching 10 bases. V gave up 3 bases and J gave up 3 bases; unmatched junction bases: 12. In germline, CDR1 is MNHEY, CDR2 SMNVEV (reference sequence). This CDR3 region has 18 residues. The CDR3 DNA is TGTGCCAGCAGTTTGAGGCCTCCGGGACTAGCGTCGACAGATACGCAGTATTTT. Protein: CASSLRPPGLASTDTQYF.

The chain combines TRBV13 with TRBJ2-7, with D possibly TRBD1 on 6 matching bases. The CDR3 runs 16 residues. CDR1 and CDR2 from the germline V gene are PRHDT and FYEKMQ (reference sequence). V lost 6 bases and J 3 bases, leaving 21 bases between the germline ends. CDR3 amino acids: CASSKRSWGPDYEQYF. Here the CDR3 DNA reads TGTGCCAGCAGTAAACGGTCGTGGGGGCCCGACTACGAGCAGTACTTC.

The chain employs TRBV6-1 and TRBJ1-1; D is unresolved. V was cut by 8 bases and J by 8 bases, with 6 bases left in between. The germline V gene encodes CDR1 MNHNS and CDR2 SASEGT. The CDR3 length is 9 residues. In DNA form, the CDR3 reads TGTGCCAGCGGTAGAGAAGCTTTCTTT. Its protein product is CASGREAFF.

V gene TRBV4-1 combines with J gene TRBJ1-2, with 12 bases lining up with TRBD1. Germline values: CDR1 MGHRA, CDR2 YSYEKL. The CDR3 extends over 16 amino acids. V dropped 8 bases and J dropped 7; count of bases not matched to a gene: 14. DNA for the CDR3: TGCGCCAGCTCCTACCGGGACAGGGGGCTGTCTGGTGGCTACACCTTC. This gives the protein CASSYRDRGLSGGYTF.

CDR3 nucleotide sequence: TGCGCCAGCAGCTTGGCCCCCGGGACAGGGAGGGGAGAGACCCAGTACTTC. Protein product: CASSLAPGTGRGETQYF. This chain uses TRBV5-1 with TRBJ2-5, with 9 bases aligning to TRBD1. The CDR3 runs 17 residues. The V gene end was trimmed by 0 bases and the J gene end by 4 bases; junction bases not matched to a gene: 10. The V gene's germline CDR1 is SGHRS and CDR2 YFSETQ. Supplemented by reference TRBV5-1 and TRBJ2-5, the full variable domain reads KAGVTQTPRYLIKTRGQQVTLSCSPISGHRSVSWYQQTPGQGLQFLFEYFSETQRNKGNFPGRFSGRQFSNSRSEMNVSTLELGDSALYLCASSLAPGTGRGETQYFGPGTRLLVL.

The chain is built from TRBV6-6 and TRBJ1-5; 10 bases line up with TRBD1. Germline CDR1 reads MNHNY; CDR2 reads SVGAGI (reference sequence). The trim removed 6 bases at V and 1 base at J, leaving 3 bases unmatched. This CDR3 region has 15 residues. CDR3 coding DNA: TGTGCCAGCAGCCTGGGACAGGGGAGCAATCAGCCCCAGCATTTT. It yields the protein CASSLGQGSNQPQHF.

For this clone: This could be a read error, since a much larger clone is one nucleotide away. V gene TRBV7-9 combines with J gene TRBJ2-5, with 10 nucleotides matching TRBD2. V was pared by 1 base and J by 4 bases, with 0 bases of the junction left unmatched. The CDR3 sequence is 14 residues long. Germline CDR1 reads SEHNR; CDR2 reads FQNEAQ (reference sequence). The CDR3 DNA reads as TGTGCCAGCAGCTTAGGACTAGCGGGAGAGACCCAGTACTTC. This sequence encodes CASSLGLAGETQYF.

This clone was observed a handful of times. The J gene is TRBJ2-7, the V gene TRBV30, with D perhaps TRBD1 (7 bases). CDR3 length equals 16 residues. Germline CDR1 reads GTSNPN; CDR2 reads SVGIG (reference sequence). Trimming took off 1 base at V and 6 bases at J, with 22 bases between the two ends. This CDR3 reads CAWSDLFAGGRGEQYF. The CDR3 DNA follows: TGTGCCTGGAGTGACCTTTTCGCAGGGGGGAGAGGCGAGCAGTACTTC.

This sequence joins TRBV2 and TRBJ1-5; D possibly corresponds to TRBD1 (5 bases). In germline, CDR1 is SNHLY, CDR2 FYNNEI. The CDR3 runs to 16 residues. Trimming took off 1 base at V and 4 bases at J, with 14 bases between the two ends. The CDR3 coding sequence is TGTGCCAGCAGTGAAGGCCGTTACGGGGGGAATCAGCCCCAGCATTTT. The encoded protein is CASSEGRYGGNQPQHF.

The chain links TRBV29-1 to TRBJ2-7, with D perhaps matching TRBD2 (5 bases). The CDR3 runs to 13 residues. V gave up 4 bases and J gave up 0 bases, with 10 bases separating them. Germline V CDR1 and CDR2: SQVTM, ANQGSEA. CDR3 region: CSVVRDSSYEQYF. The CDR3 DNA is TGCAGCGTTGTCCGGGATAGCTCCTACGAGCAGTACTTC.

The genes are TRBV4-1 and TRBJ2-7; D is possibly TRBD2 (5 bases). Germline V lookup: CDR1 MGHRA, CDR2 YSYEKL. The CDR3 is 16 residues long. Trimming removed 3 bases at V and 0 bases at J, with 15 bases between. The CDR3 DNA is TGCGCCAGCAGCCATTCAACGCCGGGAAGCTCCTACGAGCAGTACTTC. This codes for CASSHSTPGSSYEQYF.

V gene TRBV7-3 combines with J gene TRBJ2-3, with a weak D call TRBD2 (5 bases). Germline CDR1 SGHTA, CDR2 FQGTGA. The CDR3 is made up of 16 amino acids. Trimming took off 3 bases at V and 0 bases at J, with 13 bases between the two ends. CDR3 in DNA: TGTGCCAGCAGCTTCGGGGTAGCGACTAGCACAGATACGCAGTATTTT. It codes for CASSFGVATSTDTQYF. Full variable domain (remainder filled in from reference TRBV7-3 and TRBJ2-3): GAGVSQTPSNKVTEKGKYVELRCDPISGHTALYWYRQSLGQGPEFLIYFQGTGAADDSGLPNDRFFAVRPEGSVSTLKIQRTERGDSAVYLCASSFGVATSTDTQYFGPGTRLTVL.

This rearrangement joins TRBV6-5 to TRBJ2-2, with a tentative D call TRBD1 (6 bases). Between the trimmed V and J ends, which lost 10 bases and 2 bases, there was a span of 8 bases. The CDR3 extends over 12 amino acids. CDR1 and CDR2 from the germline V gene are MNHEY and SVGAGI. The CDR3 protein is CAIGGNTGELFF. In DNA, the CDR3 is TGTGCCATAGGGGGAAACACCGGGGAGCTGTTTTTT.

This clone was seen a few times. The chain combines TRBV27 with TRBJ2-7; possible D gene TRBD2, 5 bases. Trimming removed 8 bases at V and 0 bases at J, with 11 bases between. The CDR3 runs 13 residues. Germline V gene sequence: CDR1 MNHEY, CDR2 SMNVEV (reference sequence). The CDR3 bases are TGTGCCAGCTCCACAGCGGTCTCCTACGAGCAGTACTTC. Amino acids: CASSTAVSYEQYF.

This chain connects TRBV10-1 to TRBJ1-1; D call uncertain. The CDR3 runs 12 residues. Germline CDR1 and CDR2: WNHNN and SYGVQD (reference sequence). With 0 bases removed from V and 8 bases from J, the gap between germline ends came to 7 bases. The CDR3 spells CASSESGREAFF. The CDR3 DNA reads TGCGCCAGCAGTGAGTCTGGCAGGGAAGCTTTCTTT.

This chain connects TRBV11-3 to TRBJ2-3; the match to TRBD2 covers 9 bases. CDR3 length: 16 amino acids. Germline V CDR1 and CDR2: SGHNT, YENEEA. The ends lost 0 bases at V and 4 bases at J; junction bases unmatched: 5. The CDR3 region has the DNA TGTGCCAGCAGCTTAGAATGGCGGGGGGGCGCAGATACGCAGTATTTT. Translated, it gives CASSLEWRGGADTQYF.

J is TRBJ1-2 and V is TRBV5-1; possibly TRBD1 for D (6 bases). The CDR3 contains 14 residues. Trimming removed 3 bases at V and 4 bases at J, with 13 bases between. Germline V gene lookup returns CDR1 SGHRS and CDR2 YFSETQ. The CDR3 coding sequence is TGCGCCAGCAGCTCAGGGGCGGCGGGCTATGGCTACACCTTC. Its translation: CASSSGAAGYGYTF.

This clone was seen once. V is TRBV27 and J is TRBJ1-1, with 9 bases identical to TRBD1. V lost 5 bases and J lost 5; bases outside the gene matches: 12. The CDR3 loop spans 16 amino acids. Germline V gene data show CDR1 as MNHEY and CDR2 as SMNVEV (reference sequence). CDR3 protein: CASSNFRGQGVTEAFF. For the CDR3, the DNA is TGTGCCAGCAGTAATTTCCGGGGACAGGGTGTTACTGAAGCTTTCTTT.